The 27 T cell receptor beta chains below all came from one sample that was sequenced in a study of shared clonotypes between healthy human individuals. This table comes from immunoSEQ multiplex PCR, and its TCRdb copy is limited to in-frame clones, with some not included. The sample lists hundreds of thousands of clones; 90% to 98% were seen once. Material for sequencing was memory CD8+ T cells sorted from blood. The sample's subset: CD45RO+ cells pooled with CCR7-negative TemRA cells. These receptor sequences come from a young man in good health.

Written as DNA, the CDR3 is TGTGCCAGCAGCTGGACAGGTAGCACAGATACGCAGTATTTT. This sequence encodes CASSWTGSTDTQYF. The chain is built from TRBV5-5 and TRBJ2-3; 7 bases agree with TRBD1. The V and J ends lost 3 bases and 0 bases, in that order; junction bases with no gene match: 1. From germline, CDR1 is SGHKS and CDR2 YYEKEE (reference sequence). This CDR3 has 14 residues.

This sequence joins TRBV11-2 and TRBJ2-7, with 7 bases aligning to TRBD2. The length of the CDR3 is 15 residues. With 1 base clipped from V and 3 bases from J, the junction kept 6 bases outside the gene matches. Germline V lookup: CDR1 SGHAT, CDR2 FQNNGV. Here the CDR3 reads CASSLGGSKRYEQYF. The CDR3 DNA sequence: TGTGCCAGCAGCTTAGGCGGGAGTAAGCGCTACGAGCAGTACTTC.

This sequence joins TRBV30 and TRBJ2-2, with 7 bases matching TRBD1. This CDR3 region has 15 residues. The germline gives CDR1 GTSNPN, CDR2 SVGIG (reference sequence). Trimming cost V 4 bases and J 3 bases; bases outside gene matches: 8. CDR3 sequence (DNA): TGTGCCTGGACTCTGGACAGGTTTTACACCGGGGAGCTGTTTTTT. Encoded protein: CAWTLDRFYTGELFF.

The gene calls are TRBV6-6 and TRBJ2-1; D is unclear. Deletions cut 7 bases from V and 4 bases from J, with 11 bases between. Germline CDR1 reads MNHNY; CDR2 reads SVGAGI (reference sequence). This CDR3 contains 13 residues. CDR3 residues: CASTHPEYNEQFF. DNA of the CDR3: TGTGCCAGCACCCATCCCGAGTACAATGAGCAGTTCTTC.

The rearrangement uses TRBV28 and TRBJ2-1; D perhaps matches TRBD2 (5 bases). Trimming took 1 base from V and 1 from J, leaving 17 bases between them. The CDR3 consists of 18 residues. Germline V gene sequence: CDR1 MDHEN, CDR2 SYDVKM. CDR3 loop: CASSLFVLAYSSYNEQFF. The CDR3 region has the DNA TGTGCCAGCAGTTTATTCGTTCTAGCCTATAGTTCCTACAATGAGCAGTTCTTC.

The CDR3 region has the DNA TGTGCCAGCAGCGGAACAGGGGTTACAGCTAGCACAGATACGCAGTATTTT. It specifies CASSGTGVTASTDTQYF. V gene TRBV9 combines with J gene TRBJ2-3; 7 bases are a match to TRBD1. V was pared by 3 bases and J by 0 bases, with 10 bases of the junction left unmatched. Germline V gene lookup returns CDR1 SGDLS and CDR2 YYNGEE. The CDR3 is made up of 17 amino acids.

The chain couples TRBV2 to TRBJ1-4, with a possible D match to TRBD1 (6 bases). Looked up from germline, CDR1 is SNHLY and CDR2 is FYNNEI. Deletions cut 3 bases from V and 4 bases from J, with 21 bases between. This CDR3 is built from 18 residues. The CDR3 region is CASSEFHYRAQNNEKLFF. The CDR3 DNA is TGTGCCAGCAGTGAGTTTCACTACAGGGCCCAGAATAATGAAAAACTGTTTTTT.

The J gene is TRBJ2-3, the V gene TRBV10-3, with a weak D call TRBD2 (6 bases). The CDR3 has 15 residues. V gave up 7 bases and J gave up 0 bases, with 14 bases separating them. Germline V gene lookup returns CDR1 ENHRY and CDR2 SYGVKD. In DNA, the CDR3 is TGTGCCATCACTACCGGGACTGATAGCACAGATACGCAGTATTTT. Amino acid sequence: CAITTGTDSTDTQYF.

The chain's CDR3 is CASSPRTVLNTEAFF. The CDR3, as DNA: TGTGCCAGCAGTCCCCGGACAGTTTTGAACACTGAAGCTTTCTTT. The rearrangement joins TRBV28 to TRBJ1-1; possibly TRBD1 for D (6 bases). The CDR3 consists of 15 residues. Per the germline V gene, CDR1 is MDHEN and CDR2 is SYDVKM. V was clipped by 5 bases and J by 0 bases, with 13 bases between them.

This chain uses TRBV4-1 with TRBJ2-1; TRBD1 matches 12 bases. Per the germline V gene, CDR1 is MGHRA and CDR2 is YSYEKL. The V segment lost 3 bases and the J segment 8 bases; nucleotides outside the gene matches: 5. This CDR3 is 15 amino acids long. As DNA, the CDR3 is TGCGCCAGCAGCCAGGGGACAGGGGGCATCCATGAGCAGTTCTTC. Translated: CASSQGTGGIHEQFF.

The V gene is TRBV6-1, the J gene TRBJ2-1, with TRBD2 identical over 12 bases. Unmatched junction bases numbered 14, after V lost 7 bases and J lost 13 bases. The CDR3 is 15 residues long. Germline V gives CDR1 MNHNS, CDR2 SASEGT. The CDR3: CASTLGLAGPTHQFF. Here the CDR3 DNA reads TGTGCCAGCACCCTCGGACTAGCGGGACCCACACATCAGTTCTTC.

The CDR3 loop reads CASSSGFPGQGPGANVLTF. The CDR3 bases are TGTGCCAGCAGCTCTGGATTTCCGGGACAGGGACCTGGGGCCAACGTCCTGACTTTC. This chain connects TRBV5-6 to TRBJ2-6; 9 nucleotides agree with TRBD1. The CDR3 has 19 amino acids. The junction had 12 bases not matched to a gene; V was cut back by 3 bases and J by 2 bases. Germline V CDR1 and CDR2: SGHDT, YYEEEE.

V gene TRBV28 combines with J gene TRBJ2-7, with D hard to call. The CDR3 has 12 amino acids. V was clipped by 5 bases and J by 3 bases, with 8 bases between them. Germline lookup yields CDR1 MDHEN and CDR2 SYDVKM. The CDR3 is CASSEMDYEQYF. CDR3 DNA: TGTGCCAGCAGTGAAATGGACTACGAGCAGTACTTC. The full variable domain, completed using reference TRBV28 and TRBJ2-7, is DVKVTQSSRYLVKRTGEKVFLECVQDMDHENMFWYRQDPGLGLRLIYFSYDVKMKEKGDIPEGYSVSREKKERFSLILESASTNQTSMYLCASSEMDYEQYFGPGTRLTVT.

The genes are TRBV10-2 and TRBJ2-1; possibly TRBD2 for D (5 bases). Trimming stripped 8 bases from V and 6 bases from J, with 5 bases between. The CDR3 loop spans 10 amino acids. CDR1 WSHSY and CDR2 SAAADI come from the germline V gene. The CDR3 region is CASGSNEQFF. As DNA, the CDR3 is TGCGCCAGCGGGAGCAATGAGCAGTTCTTC.

V is TRBV9 and J is TRBJ2-3, with 12 bases matching TRBD2. V gave up 3 bases and J gave up 5 bases; unmatched junction bases: 7. The CDR3 runs to 16 residues. Looked up from germline, CDR1 is SGDLS and CDR2 is YYNGEE. The CDR3 nucleotides are TGTGCCAGCAGCGGTAGACTAGCGGGAGTGGAAGATACGCAGTATTTT. Protein sequence: CASSGRLAGVEDTQYF. The entire variable domain, with the rest obtained from reference TRBV9 and TRBJ2-3, is as follows: DSGVTQTPKHLITATGQRVTLRCSPRSGDLSVYWYQQSLDQGLQFLIQYYNGEERAKGNILERFSAQQFPDLHSELNLSSLELGDSALYFCASSGRLAGVEDTQYFGPGTRLTVL.

This sequence joins TRBV5-5 and TRBJ2-1, with TRBD2 as a possible D gene (6 bases). Germline assignment: CDR1 SGHKS and CDR2 YYEKEE (reference sequence). This CDR3 contains 13 residues. V was pared by 2 bases and J by 10 bases, with 13 bases between. The CDR3 is CASSFAGTFEQFF. CDR3 sequence (DNA): TGTGCCAGCAGCTTCGCCGGGACTTTCGAGCAGTTCTTC.

CDR3 coding DNA: TGTGCCAGCAGCGTAAAGGGACTAGCGGGGTACAATGAGCAGTTCTTC. Translating gives CASSVKGLAGYNEQFF. The chain employs TRBV9 and TRBJ2-1, with 13 bases that match TRBD2. The CDR3 is 16 residues long. Looked up from germline, CDR1 is SGDLS and CDR2 is YYNGEE. V lost 1 base, J lost 4 bases, and 2 bases stayed unmatched. Based on the CDR3 plus reference TRBV9 and TRBJ2-1, the full variable domain is DSGVTQTPKHLITATGQRVTLRCSPRSGDLSVYWYQQSLDQGLQFLIQYYNGEERAKGNILERFSAQQFPDLHSELNLSSLELGDSALYFCASSVKGLAGYNEQFFGPGTRLTVL.

This chain links TRBV7-9 with TRBJ1-1; TRBD1 is a possible D gene (6 bases). V was shortened by 4 bases and J by 3 bases, with 12 bases between the two germline ends. The CDR3 is made up of 14 amino acids. Germline V gene lookup returns CDR1 SEHNR and CDR2 FQNEAQ (reference sequence). The CDR3 DNA reads as TGTGCCAGCAGCTCCACAGGGTCGGACACTGAAGCTTTCTTT. Protein: CASSSTGSDTEAFF.

This chain uses TRBV29-1 with TRBJ2-7; D possibly corresponds to TRBD2 (5 bases). This CDR3 is built from 12 residues. The germline CDR1 and CDR2 sequences are SQVTM and ANQGSEA. V lost 4 bases and J 4 bases, leaving 11 bases between the germline ends. Here the CDR3 DNA reads TGCAGCGTTGGCGGAACTAGGTACGAGCAGTACTTC. Its translation: CSVGGTRYEQYF.

The chain combines TRBV5-1 with TRBJ1-2; D not resolved. Germline CDR1 and CDR2: SGHRS and YFSETQ. Trimming took 2 bases from V and 7 from J, leaving 12 bases between them. This CDR3 contains 13 residues. The CDR3, as DNA: TGCGCCAGCAGCTTTACGGGCGAGTTTGGCTACACCTTC. Protein sequence: CASSFTGEFGYTF.

This clone has a single count. This chain joins TRBV9 and TRBJ2-4; 11 bases align to TRBD1. J lost 8 bases, V lost 3 bases, and 1 base had no gene match. This CDR3 comprises 13 residues. From germline, CDR1 is SGDLS and CDR2 YYNGEE. The CDR3 spells CASSAGQGDIQYF. The CDR3 DNA is TGTGCCAGCAGCGCGGGACAGGGGGACATTCAGTACTTC.

This chain uses TRBV5-1 with TRBJ2-2; D unresolved. The germline V gene encodes CDR1 SGHRS and CDR2 YFSETQ. V lost 3 bases and J 1 base, leaving 10 bases between the germline ends. The CDR3 runs 15 residues. For the CDR3, the DNA is TGCGCCAGCAGCTCAACAGTACGGAACACCGGGGAGCTGTTTTTT. It yields the protein CASSSTVRNTGELFF.

The V gene is TRBV9, the J gene TRBJ2-3; possible D gene TRBD1, 5 bases. The V end lost 0 bases, the J end lost 3 bases, and 8 bases lay between the germline ends. The CDR3 has 14 amino acids. Germline loops: CDR1 SGDLS, CDR2 YYNGEE. CDR3 bases: TGTGCCAGCAGCGTAGCGCCAGGGACAGATACGCAGTATTTT. Translation gives CASSVAPGTDTQYF.

The V call is TRBV6-5, the J call TRBJ2-7, with 11 bases matching TRBD1. J gave up 2 bases and V 6 bases, and 3 bases lay outside the gene matches. Germline CDR1 is MNHEY and CDR2 is SVGAGI. The length of the CDR3 is 14 residues. CDR3: CASRGQGVTYEQYF. CDR3 coding DNA: TGTGCCAGCAGGGGACAGGGGGTTACCTACGAGCAGTACTTC.

CDR3 in DNA: TGCAGCGTTGGAGGGGGCAGCAATCAGCCCCAGCATTTT. The encoded protein is CSVGGGSNQPQHF. V is TRBV29-1 and J is TRBJ1-5; TRBD1 matches 7 bases. The germline V gene has CDR1 SQVTM and CDR2 ANQGSEA. J lost 1 base, V lost 4 bases, and 1 base had no gene match. This CDR3 region has 13 residues.

The V and J genes are TRBV4-1 and TRBJ1-1; D might be TRBD1 (5 bases). The CDR3 consists of 11 residues. The ends were cut back, 1 base at V and 8 bases at J, with 5 bases in the middle. In germline, CDR1 is MGHRA, CDR2 YSYEKL. CDR3 nucleotide sequence: TGCGCCAGCAGCCAAGGACAGGAAGCTTTCTTT. Its protein is CASSQGQEAFF.

The gene calls are TRBV5-6 and TRBJ2-7; the D is unclear. The CDR3 consists of 13 residues. The germline V gene has CDR1 SGHDT and CDR2 YYEEEE. Trimming took off 2 bases at V and 7 bases at J, with 13 bases between the two ends. The CDR3 protein is CASSLSPLVEQYF. As DNA, the CDR3 is TGTGCCAGCAGCTTAAGCCCGCTGGTAGAGCAGTACTTC. Combining the CDR3 with reference TRBV5-6 and TRBJ2-7 gives the whole variable domain DAGVTQSPTHLIKTRGQQVTLRCSPKSGHDTVSWYQQALGQGPQFIFQYYEEEERQRGNFPDRFSGHQFPNYSSELNVNALLLGDSALYLCASSLSPLVEQYFGPGTRLTVT.